A single sample gave rise to the 32 T cell receptor beta chains below, sequenced in a study of regulatory T cells in long-lasting Graves disease. The time point was: newly diagnosed GD, antithyroid drugs for less than 3 months. The TCR library was made from RNA extracted from PBMCs. Library construction for TCR beta used iRepertoire HTBI primers and Arm-PCR of CDR3 regions. TCRdb redid the calling of the multiplex PCR reads with MiXCR, one entry per CDR3 protein. The sample comprises about 220,000 distinct CDR3 sequences, roughly 18% of which are singletons, and over 9.5% rests with the top ten. The same sample was also used in a study of T cells in Graves' hyperthyroidism and ophthalmopathy.

The source material was peripheral blood mononuclear cells (PBMCs), sampled at new diagnosis, from a patient treated with antithyroid drugs. These receptors came from a woman aged 25 to 39 with Graves disease.

This clonotype was detected many times. The rearrangement links TRBV6-2 or TRBV6-3 to TRBJ2-1; a possible D gene is TRBD2 (6 bases). Germline assignment: CDR1 MNHEY and CDR2 SVGEGT. V lost 5 bases to trimming and J lost 5 bases, with 10 bases between them. The CDR3 is made up of 13 amino acids. This CDR3 reads CASSVSGHNEQFF. DNA of the CDR3: TGTGCCAGCAGTGTTAGCGGTCACAATGAGCAGTTCTTC.

This clonotype was found many times. The rearrangement joins TRBV19 to TRBJ1-2; D gene ambiguous. CDR1 is LNHDA and CDR2 is SQIVND in the germline V gene (reference sequence). Trimming removed 6 bases from V and 4 bases from J, with 12 bases in between. This CDR3 comprises 13 residues. The chain's CDR3 is CASRSPGIYGYTF. In DNA, the CDR3 is TGTGCCAGTAGATCCCCCGGAATCTATGGCTACACCTTC.

This clonotype was recorded many times. The chain combines TRBV29-1 with TRBJ2-7; 7 positions agree with TRBD2. Germline assignment: CDR1 SQVTM and CDR2 ANQGSEA. The V segment lost 6 bases and the J segment 0 bases; nucleotides outside the gene matches: 2. This CDR3 region has 12 residues. The CDR3 DNA reads TGCAGCGTCCGGACTAGCTCCTACGAGCAGTACTTC. Encoded protein: CSVRTSSYEQYF.

The CDR3 DNA sequence: TGTGCCAGCAGCGTAGATCCGGACTCTGGAAACACCATATATTTT. Residues: CASSVDPDSGNTIYF. The V gene is TRBV9, the J gene TRBJ1-3; D uncertain. This CDR3 is built from 15 residues. V shed 0 bases and J shed 0 bases, with 7 bases lying between them. Germline-derived CDR1 and CDR2 are SGDLS and YYNGEE.

This clonotype was observed many times. V is TRBV6-1 and J is TRBJ1-1; D uncertain. The CDR3 length is 12 residues. Trimming removed 3 bases at V and 6 bases at J, with 8 bases between. The germline gives CDR1 MNHNS, CDR2 SASEGT. CDR3 in amino acids: CASSDLGSEAFF. Written as DNA, the CDR3 is TGTGCCAGCAGTGATTTGGGATCTGAAGCTTTCTTT.

This clonotype was detected only once. V gene TRBV11-2 combines with J gene TRBJ2-5, with TRBD2 matching 12 bases. J lost 5 bases, V lost 3 bases, and 10 bases had no gene match. The CDR3 totals 17 residues. The germline CDR1 and CDR2 sequences are SGHAT and FQNNGV. The CDR3 region is CASSFGLLAGGGETQYF. As DNA, the CDR3 is TGTGCCAGCAGCTTTGGATTACTAGCGGGGGGAGGGGAGACCCAGTACTTC.

The V and J genes are TRBV2 and TRBJ2-1; D ambiguous. The length of the CDR3 is 12 residues. Germline loops: CDR1 SNHLY, CDR2 FYNNEI. Trimming took 6 bases from V and 4 from J, leaving 7 bases between them. The CDR3 reads CASRYAYNEQFF. CDR3 bases: TGTGCCAGCAGATACGCTTACAATGAGCAGTTCTTC. The whole variable domain, remainder taken from reference TRBV2 and TRBJ2-1, is EPEVTQTPSHQVTQMGQEVILRCVPISNHLYFYWYRQILGQKVEFLVSFYNNEISEKSEIFDDQFSVERPDGSNFTLKIRSTKLEDSAMYFCASRYAYNEQFFGPGTRLTVL.

This clonotype occurred many times. The chain recombines TRBV7-9 with TRBJ1-6; D uncertain. Germline V CDR1 and CDR2: SEHNR, FQNEAQ (reference sequence). The V gene lost 4 bases and the J gene lost 8 bases, with 6 bases spanning the gap. The CDR3 is made up of 12 amino acids. The CDR3: CASSYPDSPLHF. CDR3 nucleotides: TGTGCCAGCAGCTATCCGGATTCACCCCTCCACTTT.

A single count supports this clonotype. The CDR3 coding sequence is TGTGCCAGCAGACTAGGACAGGTGGATGGAAAACTGTTTTTT. It yields the protein CASRLGQVDGKLFF. V gene TRBV28 combines with J gene TRBJ1-4; 7 nucleotides agree with TRBD1. The V and J ends lost 6 bases and 10 bases, in that order; junction bases with no gene match: 11. The germline gives CDR1 MDHEN, CDR2 SYDVKM. The CDR3 contains 14 residues. The full variable domain, completed using reference TRBV28 and TRBJ1-4, is DVKVTQSSRYLVKRTGEKVFLECVQDMDHENMFWYRQDPGLGLRLIYFSYDVKMKEKGDIPEGYSVSREKKERFSLILESASTNQTSMYLCASRLGQVDGKLFFGSGTQLSVL.

This clonotype was recorded at least ten times. The chain links TRBV27 to TRBJ1-2; 9 bases line up with TRBD1. This CDR3 has 13 amino acids. Looked up from germline, CDR1 is MNHEY and CDR2 is SMNVEV (reference sequence). The V segment lost 5 bases and the J segment 10 bases; nucleotides outside the gene matches: 8. The CDR3 loop reads CASSPSWTGAYTF. CDR3 bases: TGTGCCAGCAGTCCATCCTGGACAGGGGCCTACACCTTC.

This clonotype was seen just once. One junction end disagrees with the germline gene, perhaps due to a read error. This chain joins TRBV11-2 and TRBJ1-4; a possible D gene is TRBD1 (5 bases). The CDR3 is 18 residues long. Germline V gene sequence: CDR1 SGHAT, CDR2 FQNNGV. In DNA form, the CDR3 reads TGTGCCAGCAGCCAAGAACCGGGCGGGGGGTCATCTAATGAAAAAGTGTTTTTT. It specifies CASSQEPGGGSSNEKVFF.

For this clonotype: This may stem from a read error, because a much larger clone lies one nucleotide away. The chain recombines TRBV3-1 with TRBJ1-5, with D maybe TRBD1 (6 bases). Germline lookup yields CDR1 LGHDT and CDR2 YNNKEL (reference sequence). CDR3 length equals 14 residues. Trimming left V 3 bases short and J 5 bases short, with 11 bases between. The CDR3 sequence is CASSQSGGHQPQHF. As DNA, the CDR3 is TGTGCCAGCAGCCAGAGTGGGGGCCATCAGCCCCAGCATTTT.

This clonotype was recorded many times. The chain carries TRBV2 and TRBJ2-3, with D perhaps TRBD1 or TRBD2 (5 bases each). The V and J ends lost 4 bases and 6 bases respectively, with 26 bases between them. Per germline, CDR1 SNHLY and CDR2 FYNNEI. The CDR3 is made up of 18 amino acids. The CDR3 protein is CASSGPSGTVLSFDTQYF. In DNA form, the CDR3 reads TGTGCCAGCAGTGGACCTTCTGGGACGGTCCTATCATTTGATACGCAGTATTTT.

There are many counts of this clonotype. V usage is TRBV5-5 and J usage is TRBJ1-6; no definite D call. From germline, CDR1 is SGHKS and CDR2 YYEKEE (reference sequence). This CDR3 has 14 residues. V was trimmed by 2 bases and J by 7 bases, leaving 10 bases between them. For the CDR3, the DNA is TGTGCCAGCAGCTTTGACATCTCGAATTCACCCCTCCACTTT. Its translation is CASSFDISNSPLHF.

This clonotype appeared a few times. A far larger clone differs by one base, so this is likely a read error. V gene TRBV27 combines with J gene TRBJ1-2; D gene ambiguous. V was trimmed by 1 base and J by 4 bases, leaving 16 bases between them. The length of the CDR3 is 16 residues. CDR1 and CDR2 (germline): MNHEY, SMNVEV (reference sequence). DNA of the CDR3: TGTGCCAGCAGTTTATTCCAGGAGGGTCTTATCTATGGCTACACCTTC. It yields the protein CASSLFQEGLIYGYTF.

This clonotype turned up a few times. This chain links TRBV7-6 with TRBJ2-7; 8 bases are shared with TRBD1. Germline CDR1 and CDR2: SGHVS and FNYEAQ. The CDR3 runs to 15 residues. The ends lost 4 bases at V and 6 bases at J; junction bases unmatched: 11. CDR3: CASSSGRTGLPEQYF. The CDR3 DNA is TGTGCCAGCAGCTCCGGCAGGACAGGGCTTCCCGAGCAGTACTTC.

In this sample, this clonotype turned up many times. The chain has TRBV30 and TRBJ2-5, with 11 nucleotides matching TRBD2. V lost 3 bases, J lost 7 bases, and 4 bases stayed unmatched. Germline CDR1 reads GTSNPN; CDR2 reads SVGIG (reference sequence). This CDR3 has 13 amino acids. CDR3 in amino acids: CAWRPGLAGTQYF. CDR3 nucleotide sequence: TGTGCCTGGAGACCAGGACTAGCGGGGACCCAGTACTTC.

This clonotype was observed many times. This chain connects TRBV27 to TRBJ2-3, with D uncertain. This CDR3 is built from 17 residues. Germline values: CDR1 MNHEY, CDR2 SMNVEV (reference sequence). The V and J ends lost 6 bases and 2 bases respectively, with 21 bases between them. The CDR3 sequence: CASSPPLSVLVTDTQYF. The CDR3 nucleotides read TGTGCCAGCAGCCCCCCACTTTCCGTTCTAGTCACAGATACGCAGTATTTT.

This sequence joins TRBV5-6 and TRBJ1-3; D not resolved. Germline V gives CDR1 SGHDT, CDR2 YYEEEE. V lost 1 base and J 2 bases, leaving 7 bases between the germline ends. The length of the CDR3 is 14 residues. CDR3 amino acids: CASSLTWAGNTIYF. The CDR3 bases are TGTGCCAGCAGCTTGACCTGGGCTGGAAACACCATATATTTT.

V gene TRBV27 combines with J gene TRBJ1-1; weak D call: TRBD1 (6 bases). This CDR3 contains 17 residues. Per germline, CDR1 MNHEY and CDR2 SMNVEV (reference sequence). Trimming left V 2 bases short and J 1 base short, with 17 bases between. CDR3 residues: CASSLGRGGVKNTEAFF. DNA of the CDR3: TGTGCCAGCAGTTTAGGTAGGGGGGGGGTCAAGAACACTGAAGCTTTCTTT.

This clonotype was recorded at least ten times. The chain combines TRBV6-5 with TRBJ2-1, with 16 bases identical to TRBD2. The CDR3 is made up of 20 amino acids. After removal of 4 bases from V and 7 bases from J, the junction contained 16 bases not matched to a gene. Per the germline V gene, CDR1 is MNHEY and CDR2 is SVGAGI. CDR3 loop: CASSSLPGLAGGPRGNEQFF. The CDR3 DNA follows: TGTGCCAGCAGTTCCTTACCGGGACTAGCGGGAGGGCCGAGGGGTAATGAGCAGTTCTTC.

In this sample, this clonotype turned up many times. This chain joins TRBV6-2 or TRBV6-3 and TRBJ2-7, with 7 bases lining up with TRBD1. V dropped 5 bases and J dropped 1; count of bases not matched to a gene: 5. Per germline, CDR1 MNHEY and CDR2 SVGEGT. The CDR3 is made up of 14 amino acids. The CDR3 DNA is TGTGCCAGCAGTGAGTGGACAGGTTCCTACGAGCAGTACTTC. It translates to CASSEWTGSYEQYF.

Comments on this clonotype: It is likely a read error: a sequence one base away is far more abundant. CDR3: CVSSVLAGAQETQYF. The CDR3 DNA reads TGTGTCAGCAGTGTCCTAGCGGGGGCCCAAGAGACCCAGTACTTC. The chain links TRBV6-1 to TRBJ2-1; 10 bases map to TRBD2. Matching the DNA end better, TRBJ2-5 makes the J call doubtful. Germline V gene lookup returns CDR1 MNHNS and CDR2 SASEGT. The CDR3 spans 15 residues.

Ten or more counts support this clonotype. This sequence joins TRBV3-1 and TRBJ1-2; D uncertain. The ends were cut back, 0 bases at V and 1 base at J, with 15 bases in the middle. Germline V gene data show CDR1 as LGHDT and CDR2 as YNNKEL (reference sequence). The CDR3 has 17 amino acids. The CDR3 region is CASSQEVVNRGNYGYTF. The CDR3 DNA reads TGTGCCAGCAGCCAAGAAGTCGTGAACCGCGGTAACTATGGCTACACCTTC.

At least ten counts were recorded for this clonotype. The V and J genes are TRBV5-1 and TRBJ1-6; no reliable D call. V lost 4 bases and J lost 1, with 15 bases in between. The CDR3 totals 17 residues. Germline CDR1 and CDR2: SGHRS and YFSETQ. For the CDR3, the DNA is TGCGCCAGCAGCCCCGGAAATCTGGGATCCTATAATTCACCCCTCCACTTT. This gives the protein CASSPGNLGSYNSPLHF.

This clonotype appeared once. The V and J genes are TRBV3-1 and TRBJ2-1, with 10 bases aligning to TRBD1. Germline lookup yields CDR1 LGHDT and CDR2 YNNKEL (reference sequence). J gave up 1 base and V 1 base, and 10 bases lay outside the gene matches. The CDR3 is 19 amino acids. CDR3 bases: TGTGCCAGCAGCCAAGCCCGGGACAGGGGACACAATTCCTACAATGAGCAGTTCTTC. Encoded protein: CASSQARDRGHNSYNEQFF.

There are many counts of this clonotype. The gene calls are TRBV5-1 and TRBJ1-4, with 7 bases aligning to TRBD1. Germline loops: CDR1 SGHRS, CDR2 YFSETQ. This CDR3 region has 16 residues. With 2 bases clipped from V and 4 bases from J, the junction kept 8 bases outside the gene matches. The CDR3 reads CASSLGSGGRNEKLFF. The CDR3 DNA reads TGCGCCAGCAGCTTAGGTTCAGGGGGTCGTAATGAAAAACTGTTTTTT.

This clonotype was recorded many times. This chain connects TRBV29-1 to TRBJ1-6, with D hard to call. This CDR3 is built from 14 residues. CDR1 and CDR2 from the germline V gene are SQVTM and ANQGSEA. Deletions cut 7 bases from V and 5 bases from J, with 15 bases between. The CDR3 DNA reads TGCAGCGCCCGGTCAGCAAGCAATAATTCACCCCTCCACTTT. The encoded protein is CSARSASNNSPLHF.

This clonotype was observed many times. This chain uses TRBV24-1 with TRBJ2-7; possibly TRBD2 for D (6 bases). The length of the CDR3 is 15 residues. Germline CDR1 reads KGHDR; CDR2 reads SFDVKD. V gave up 1 base and J gave up 6 bases, with 15 bases separating them. The CDR3 DNA reads TGTGCCACCAGTGATTTAACGGGAGACCCCCTCGAGCAGTACTTC. Translated: CATSDLTGDPLEQYF.

This clonotype was recorded many times. The chain employs TRBV12-3 or TRBV12-4 and TRBJ2-7; maybe TRBD1 (6 bases). Trimming left V 7 bases short and J 5 bases short, with 18 bases between. The CDR3 extends over 14 amino acids. The CDR3, as DNA: TGTGCCAGCACCTTTACAGGGATTGGAAACGAGCAGTACTTC. Amino acid sequence: CASTFTGIGNEQYF.

This clonotype was recorded at least ten times. The chain is built from TRBV18 and TRBJ1-6; 10 bases are shared with TRBD1. Losses at the gene ends were 3 bases for V and 5 bases for J; bases not matched to a gene: 4. The CDR3 is 16 residues long. The germline gives CDR1 KGHSH, CDR2 LQKENI. Here the CDR3 reads CASSPGTGVDNSPLHF. DNA for the CDR3: TGTGCCAGCTCACCCGGGACAGGGGTCGATAATTCACCCCTCCACTTT.

This clonotype was detected ten times or more. The rearrangement uses TRBV7-9 and TRBJ2-7; D is undetermined. This CDR3 has 12 residues. V was clipped by 3 bases and J by 3 bases, with 6 bases between them. Germline V CDR1 and CDR2: SEHNR, FQNEAQ (reference sequence). The CDR3 sequence: CASSFGSYEQYF. The CDR3 DNA follows: TGTGCCAGCAGCTTCGGCAGCTACGAGCAGTACTTC.